Presented here are 25 T cell receptor beta chains from one specimen sequenced in a study of CD4 T cells in relation to SARS-CoV-2 and coronaviruses. Sequencing was performed with immunoSEQ multiplex PCR; in TCRdb, only in-frame clones are kept and a portion is missing. The table includes 40,000 or so clones, approximately 85% detected once. Sequencing used memory CD4+ T cells from PBMCs. The source is an adult with COVID-19.

This rearrangement joins TRBV11-2 to TRBJ2-1, with 7 bases that match TRBD1. J lost 2 bases, V lost 8 bases, and 3 bases had no gene match. This CDR3 has 13 residues. The V gene's germline CDR1 is SGHAT and CDR2 FQNNGV. The CDR3 coding sequence is TGTGCCAGCGTGACAGGGACCTACAATGAGCAGTTCTTC. Amino acid sequence: CASVTGTYNEQFF.

The chain joins TRBV15 to TRBJ2-7; D possibly corresponds to TRBD1 (5 bases). The CDR3 spans 18 residues. V was pared by 0 bases and J by 3 bases, with 21 bases between. Germline V gives CDR1 LNHNV, CDR2 YYDKDF (reference sequence). The CDR3 region is CATSRDRGTPKGSYEQYF. Written as DNA, the CDR3 is TGTGCCACCAGCAGAGATAGGGGTACACCGAAAGGCAGCTACGAGCAGTACTTC.

The table lists this clone with a count of one. This chain joins TRBV25-1 and TRBJ1-2, with 8 bases identical to TRBD1. V was pared by 3 bases and J by 4 bases, with 10 bases of the junction left unmatched. Germline V lookup: CDR1 MGHDK, CDR2 SYGVNS. CDR3 length: 16 residues. The CDR3 DNA is TGTGCCAGCAGTGACCCCGGACAGGGCGGGGGCTATGGCTACACCTTC. Translated, it gives CASSDPGQGGGYGYTF.

The V gene is TRBV10-2, the J gene TRBJ1-1; D is uncertain. CDR1 is WSHSY, CDR2 SAAADI, per germline. The CDR3 length is 13 residues. V was trimmed by 11 bases and J by 7 bases, leaving 20 bases between them. In DNA, the CDR3 is TGCGCCGCATCAGAGATGAGGGCGAATGAAGCTTTCTTT. Translation: CAASEMRANEAFF.

This chain joins TRBV30 and TRBJ2-2, with 8 bases lining up with TRBD2. Trimming removed 1 base from V and 4 bases from J; junction bases left unmatched: 11. The length of the CDR3 is 17 residues. Per germline, CDR1 GTSNPN and CDR2 SVGIG (reference sequence). This CDR3 reads CAWSASWSGGGTGELFF. CDR3 sequence (DNA): TGTGCCTGGAGTGCCTCCTGGTCGGGGGGGGGCACCGGGGAGCTGTTTTTT.

The chain uses TRBV7-2 and TRBJ2-5; D possibly corresponds to TRBD2 (5 bases). Germline V CDR1 and CDR2: SGHTA, FQGNSA. CDR3 length: 14 amino acids. Trimming took off 3 bases at V and 5 bases at J, with 13 bases between the two ends. For the CDR3, the DNA is TGTGCCAGCAGCTTTAACGGGGTAGGGGAGACCCAGTACTTC. Its translation is CASSFNGVGETQYF.

This clone has more than one count but fewer than ten. The chain combines TRBV2 with TRBJ2-5; D unclear. Germline lookup yields CDR1 SNHLY and CDR2 FYNNEI. This CDR3 spans 14 amino acids. V lost 2 bases and J 1 base, leaving 8 bases between the germline ends. The CDR3 loop reads CASSESRSQETQYF. For the CDR3, the DNA is TGTGCCAGCAGTGAAAGCCGGAGCCAAGAGACCCAGTACTTC. Combining the CDR3 with reference TRBV2 and TRBJ2-5 gives the whole variable domain EPEVTQTPSHQVTQMGQEVILRCVPISNHLYFYWYRQILGQKVEFLVSFYNNEISEKSEIFDDQFSVERPDGSNFTLKIRSTKLEDSAMYFCASSESRSQETQYFGPGTRLLVL.

The chain is built from TRBV28 and TRBJ1-2, with D uncertain. V was pared by 5 bases and J by 1 base, with 11 bases between. Germline CDR1 MDHEN, CDR2 SYDVKM. The CDR3 has 14 amino acids. CDR3: CASSPAVVNYGYTF. The CDR3 nucleotides are TGTGCCAGCAGTCCGGCAGTGGTTAACTATGGCTACACCTTC.

The chain is built from TRBV5-8 and TRBJ1-1, with D perhaps matching TRBD1 (6 bases). CDR1 and CDR2 (germline): SGHTS, YDEGEE. V was cut by 4 bases and J by 2 bases, with 24 bases left in between. The CDR3 runs 18 residues. The CDR3 nucleotides read TGTGCCAGCAGCCAAGAACGAACAGGGTCCGGGCGAAACACTGAAGCTTTCTTT. Encoded protein: CASSQERTGSGRNTEAFF.

This clone was found once. The J gene is TRBJ2-5, the V gene TRBV6-1; unclear D gene. Trimming took 1 base from V and 2 from J, leaving 11 bases between them. The CDR3 is 15 amino acids. Germline V gene data show CDR1 as MNHNS and CDR2 as SASEGT. The CDR3 sequence is CASSEVADRQETQYF. The CDR3 DNA sequence: TGTGCCAGCAGTGAAGTGGCAGATAGACAAGAGACCCAGTACTTC.

V gene TRBV7-2 combines with J gene TRBJ2-7; D uncertain. Trimming pared 2 bases from V and 5 bases from J, leaving 13 bases between. CDR1 is SGHTA, CDR2 FQGNSA, per germline. The CDR3 runs to 14 residues. The CDR3 sequence is CASSLPSSVHEQYF. CDR3 bases: TGTGCCAGCAGCTTACCTAGTAGTGTCCACGAGCAGTACTTC.

This clone was recorded a few times. V and J are TRBV6-5 and TRBJ1-2; the D is unclear. Germline-derived CDR1 and CDR2 are MNHEY and SVGAGI. The CDR3 contains 14 residues. Trimming cost V 2 bases and J 4 bases, with 11 bases left between them. This CDR3 reads CASSYVGAGYGYTF. CDR3 DNA sequence: TGTGCCAGCAGTTACGTGGGCGCGGGCTATGGCTACACCTTC.

This sequence joins TRBV7-9 and TRBJ1-1; 8 nucleotides agree with TRBD1. Per germline, CDR1 SEHNR and CDR2 FQNEAQ (reference sequence). The CDR3 totals 16 residues. The V gene end was trimmed by 5 bases and the J gene end by 0 bases; junction bases not matched to a gene: 8. The CDR3 nucleotides are TGTGCCAGCAGCCCCGGACAGGGCTACATGAACACTGAAGCTTTCTTT. The encoded protein is CASSPGQGYMNTEAFF.

The rearrangement joins TRBV7-6 to TRBJ2-2; the match to TRBD2 covers 9 bases. CDR3 length: 15 amino acids. Germline-derived CDR1 and CDR2 are SGHVS and FNYEAQ. V shed 4 bases, J shed 4 bases, and the junction held 4 bases outside the gene matches. CDR3 protein: CASSSTSGLTGELFF. Here the CDR3 DNA reads TGTGCCAGCAGCTCGACTAGCGGCCTCACCGGGGAGCTGTTTTTT.

The chain carries TRBV15 and TRBJ1-6, with D possibly being TRBD1 (5 bases). Germline-derived CDR1 and CDR2 are LNHNV and YYDKDF (reference sequence). V lost 5 bases and J lost 11, with 13 bases in between. The CDR3 covers 13 residues. CDR3 sequence: CATSAGRRPPLHF. CDR3 sequence (DNA): TGTGCCACCAGCGCAGGGAGAAGGCCACCCCTCCACTTT. The complete variable domain, with remaining parts taken from reference TRBV15 and TRBJ1-6, reads DAMVIQNPRYQVTQFGKPVTLSCSQTLNHNVMYWYQQKSSQAPKLLFHYYDKDFNNEADTPDNFQSRRPNTSFCFLDIRSPGLGDTAMYLCATSAGRRPPLHFGNGTRLTVT.

This chain joins TRBV5-1 and TRBJ2-5, with 8 bases matching TRBD2. CDR1 and CDR2 from the germline V gene are SGHRS and YFSETQ. The CDR3 has 14 residues. The V and J ends lost 5 bases and 5 bases, in that order; junction bases with no gene match: 8. The CDR3 loop is CASSLLAGKETQYF. The CDR3 nucleotides are TGCGCCAGCAGTTTATTAGCGGGAAAGGAGACCCAGTACTTC.

The chain uses TRBV28 and TRBJ2-1; the D is unclear. The CDR3 totals 15 residues. Trimming removed 1 base from V and 9 bases from J, with 16 bases in between. Per the germline V gene, CDR1 is MDHEN and CDR2 is SYDVKM. CDR3 region: CASSLLPRTIGEQFF. CDR3 DNA sequence: TGTGCCAGCAGTTTATTACCGCGGACCATCGGTGAGCAGTTCTTC.

The chain links TRBV11-2 to TRBJ2-5; D is ambiguous. Germline assignment: CDR1 SGHAT and CDR2 FQNNGV. The V and J ends lost 2 bases and 2 bases respectively, with 6 bases between them. CDR3 length equals 13 residues. CDR3 residues: CASSLRLQETQYF. CDR3 nucleotide sequence: TGTGCCAGCAGCTTACGGCTACAAGAGACCCAGTACTTC.

V and J are TRBV18 and TRBJ2-1; a weak D match, TRBD2 (6 bases). V was shortened by 1 base and J by 8 bases, with 15 bases between the two germline ends. The CDR3 is 15 amino acids. Per germline, CDR1 KGHSH and CDR2 LQKENI. CDR3 residues: CASSPLGEAEDEQFF. In nucleotides, the CDR3 is TGTGCCAGCTCACCACTGGGGGAGGCCGAGGATGAGCAGTTCTTC.

This chain connects TRBV11-2 to TRBJ2-3; possibly TRBD2 for D (5 bases). Germline V gene data show CDR1 as SGHAT and CDR2 as FQNNGV. The CDR3 spans 13 residues. V shed 6 bases and J shed 4 bases, with 11 bases lying between them. The CDR3 coding sequence is TGTGCCAGCAGTCGGCCCGGGGCAGATACGCAGTATTTT. This encodes CASSRPGADTQYF.

This clone was recorded only once. V usage is TRBV5-3 and J usage is TRBJ2-3; TRBD2 is a possible D gene (6 bases). TRBV5-3 carries the ORF label, with uncertain function. This CDR3 is built from 19 residues. Trimming shortened V by 6 bases and J by 1 base, and 27 bases separated the two germline ends. The CDR3 reads CARTQGALAGSAGTDTQYF. The CDR3 DNA reads TGTGCCAGAACCCAGGGTGCTTTGGCCGGGAGCGCGGGCACAGATACGCAGTATTTT.

The chain uses TRBV28 and TRBJ2-5, with 9 positions matching TRBD2. V lost 3 bases, J lost 2 bases, and 4 bases stayed unmatched. CDR3 size: 15 residues. From germline, CDR1 is MDHEN and CDR2 SYDVKM. The CDR3 here is CASSLASGDQETQYF. CDR3 sequence (DNA): TGTGCCAGCAGTTTGGCTAGCGGGGATCAAGAGACCCAGTACTTC.

In DNA form, the CDR3 reads TGCGCCAGCAGCCGTACCAGGGGGAGCGAGGCTGAAGCTTTCTTT. Its protein is CASSRTRGSEAEAFF. J is TRBJ1-1 and V is TRBV4-1, with TRBD1 matching 7 bases. Trimming removed 4 bases from V and 6 bases from J; junction bases left unmatched: 11. CDR3 length: 15 amino acids. Germline V gene sequence: CDR1 MGHRA, CDR2 YSYEKL.

The chain joins TRBV7-9 to TRBJ2-5; the D call may be TRBD1 or TRBD2 (5 bases each). The V gene's germline CDR1 is SEHNR and CDR2 FQNEAQ (reference sequence). Trimming removed 5 bases at V and 4 bases at J, with 14 bases between. The CDR3 totals 14 residues. CDR3 DNA sequence: TGTGCCAGCAGCATTATGGGGGTGGGAGAGACCCAGTACTTC. The encoded protein is CASSIMGVGETQYF.

The chain recombines TRBV11-2 with TRBJ2-5; possible D gene TRBD2, 7 bases. Trimming removed 7 bases from V and 7 bases from J, with 19 bases in between. The germline CDR1 and CDR2 sequences are SGHAT and FQNNGV. This CDR3 contains 14 residues. CDR3 bases: TGTGCCAGCAAACCCGAGGGGGGGGTAGTGACCCAGTACTTC. Amino acids: CASKPEGGVVTQYF. Full variable domain (remainder filled in from reference TRBV11-2 and TRBJ2-5): EAGVAQSPRYKIIEKRQSVAFWCNPISGHATLYWYQQILGQGPKLLIQFQNNGVVDDSQLPKDRFSAERLKGVDSTLKIQPAKLEDSAVYLCASKPEGGVVTQYFGPGTRLLVL.